These T cell receptor beta chains were read from a single sample in a study of T cells in Graves' hyperthyroidism and ophthalmopathy. TCRdb re-called the multiplex PCR reads through MiXCR, storing one row per CDR3 protein. The sample lists a few hundred thousand distinct CDR3 sequences; about a sixth were seen once. Input material: blood. The receptors originated from a woman younger than 35 with Graves' hyperthyroidism that later progressed to Graves' ophthalmopathy. Each CDR3 is given with its conserved first and last residue. D genes are given only for firm matches. The size field is filled for only some rows; it gives once, few, many or a size class.

d_call	clone_size	v_call	j_call	cdr3_nt	cdr3_aa
NA	many	TRBV11-3	TRBJ2-5	TGTGCCAGCAGCTTAGGACGCGGCCTCCAAGAGACCCAGTACTTC	CASSLGRGLQETQYF
NA	many	TRBV28	TRBJ2-3	TGTGCCAGCAGTTCCTACCAGAGCACTAGCACAGATACGCAGTATTTT	CASSSYQSTSTDTQYF
NA	few	TRBV30	TRBJ1-2	TGTGCCTGGAGTAGAGGGCGTGACTATGGCTACACCTTC	CAWSRGRDYGYTF
TRBD1	many	TRBV2	TRBJ2-7	TGTGCCAGCAGTGAGTGGGACAGACAGGGCCCCTACGAGCAGTACTTC	CASSEWDRQGPYEQYF
NA	many	TRBV20-1	TRBJ2-1	TGCAGTGCTACCCGTCGGTTCTTC	CSATRRFF
TRBD1	few	TRBV19	TRBJ1-2	TGTGCCAGTAACTCGGGACAGGCATACTATGGCTACACCTTC	CASNSGQAYYGYTF
NA	NA	TRBV9	TRBJ1-6	TGTGCCAGCAGCCCGGGGACGGCAAGCCTACCCCTCCACTTT	CASSPGTASLPLHF
TRBD1	NA	TRBV19	TRBJ2-7	TGTGCCAGCCTCCCCCTTCGGGACAGAGAACACGAGCAGTACTTC	CASLPLRDREHEQYF
NA	few	TRBV7-9	TRBJ1-1	TGTGCCAGCAGCTTAGGGAGCTCGGGGGACACTGAAGCTTTCTTT	CASSLGSSGDTEAFF
TRBD2	many	TRBV11-2	TRBJ2-7	TGTGCCAGCAGCTTAGGAGGGGGTCCGGGACTAGCGCCTTCCTACGAGCAGTACTTC	CASSLGGGPGLAPSYEQYF
NA	few	TRBV7-9	TRBJ2-1	TGTGCCAGCAGCTCCCCTAAAGGGGGGCCTAGCCAGTCGGACTACAATGAGCAGTTCTTC	CASSSPKGGPSQSDYNEQFF
NA	few	TRBV12-3/TRBV12-4	TRBJ2-1	TGTGCCAGCAGTCTCCCAGTTACCGGGGCACAACAGTTCTTC	CASSLPVTGAQQFF
NA	few	TRBV4-2	TRBJ1-1	TGTGCCAGCAGCCCCCCGGCGACGGTGAACACTGAAGCTTTCTTT	CASSPPATVNTEAFF
NA	few	TRBV5-1	TRBJ1-1	TGCGCCAGCAGCTTGGTTCCAGGTGAAGCTTTCTTT	CASSLVPGEAFF
TRBD2	many	TRBV5-1	TRBJ2-7	TGCGCCAGCAGTTTGGACGGACTAGCGGGGCAGTACTTC	CASSLDGLAGQYF
TRBD2	many	TRBV20-1	TRBJ2-5	TGCAGTGCTACGGATTCGGGAGGGCCAGAGACCCAGTACTTC	CSATDSGGPETQYF
NA	NA	TRBV7-3	TRBJ1-6	TGTGCCAGCTCCAGGGAGGGGACTTCACCCCTCCACTTT	CASSREGTSPLHF
TRBD1	NA	TRBV20-1	TRBJ2-7	TGCAGTGCTAGAGATTCGGGGCCGGGACAGGTTTCCTACGAGCAGTACTTC	CSARDSGPGQVSYEQYF
TRBD1	NA	TRBV6-1	TRBJ1-1	TGTGCCAGCAGTGGGGGGACAGGGGCGACCAACACTGAAGCTTTCTTT	CASSGGTGATNTEAFF
TRBD2	few	TRBV9	TRBJ2-3	TGTGCCAGCAGCGTAGGGCTAGCGGGAGTGGATACGCAGTATTTT	CASSVGLAGVDTQYF
TRBD2	many	TRBV7-2	TRBJ2-4	TGTGCCAGCAGCTTAGTCGGGAGGGGGGTAAAAAACATTCAGTACTTC	CASSLVGRGVKNIQYF
TRBD1	many	TRBV11-2	TRBJ1-2	TGTGCCAGCGGGACAGGGATTGGCTACACCTTC	CASGTGIGYTF
TRBD1	NA	TRBV20-1	TRBJ2-3	TGCAGTGCTAGAGATGACAGGGGGCGAGGTAATACGCAGTATTTT	CSARDDRGRGNTQYF
TRBD2	many	TRBV7-2	TRBJ2-7	TGTGCCAGCAGCTTAACGGGGACTAGCGGGAGTTCCAGCGAGCAGTACTTC	CASSLTGTSGSSSEQYF
NA	many	TRBV7-9	TRBJ1-1	TGTGCCAGCAGCTTAGAAGAGTTTTTGAACACTGAAGCTTTCTTT	CASSLEEFLNTEAFF
TRBD1	NA	TRBV4-1	TRBJ2-7	TGCGCCAGCAGCCAACCGGGACAGGGGTACGAGCAGTACTTC	CASSQPGQGYEQYF
NA	few	TRBV3-1	TRBJ2-1	TGTGCCAGCAGCCAGTACACCACCTCGTGGAATGAGCAGTTCTTC	CASSQYTTSWNEQFF
NA	many	TRBV2	TRBJ1-5	TGTGCCAGCAGTGAAACGCCTGCGAATCAGCCCCAGCATTTT	CASSETPANQPQHF
NA	many	TRBV28	TRBJ2-1	TGTGCCAGCCCCCGATGGCATGAGCAGTTCTTC	CASPRWHEQFF
NA	many	TRBV5-1	TRBJ2-1	TGCGCCAGCAGCTTGGCCAATAGACCCCCTTACAATGAGCAGTTCTTC	CASSLANRPPYNEQFF
TRBD1	NA	TRBV6-2/TRBV6-3	TRBJ2-3	TGTGCCAGCAGTGGGACGGACAGGGGGCGCCCGTATTTT	CASSGTDRGRPYF
NA	many	TRBV27	TRBJ2-1	TGTGCCAGCGAGGGGAGTAAGAATGAGCAGTTCTTC	CASEGSKNEQFF
TRBD2	many	TRBV27	TRBJ2-7	TGTGCCAGCAGTTTATCGCCTAGCGGGAAAGGCGAGCAGTACTTC	CASSLSPSGKGEQYF
TRBD2	many	TRBV7-2	TRBJ2-7	TGTGCCAGCAGCTCCTACACTAGCGTCGAGCAGTACTTC	CASSSYTSVEQYF
NA	many	TRBV7-9	TRBJ1-2	TGTGCCAGCAGCTACGAAGACCCAGGCTACACCTTC	CASSYEDPGYTF
NA	many	TRBV30	TRBJ2-5	TGTGCCTGGAGTGTAATCGGGCAGCAAGAGACCCAGTACTTC	CAWSVIGQQETQYF
TRBD1	many	TRBV11-1	TRBJ2-4	TGTGCCAGCAGCTTGCCAGGGGGTAGGAACATTCAGTACTTC	CASSLPGGRNIQYF
TRBD1	many	TRBV20-1	TRBJ2-5	TGCAGTGCTTGGACAGGGGGCAGGGAGACCCAGTACTTC	CSAWTGGRETQYF